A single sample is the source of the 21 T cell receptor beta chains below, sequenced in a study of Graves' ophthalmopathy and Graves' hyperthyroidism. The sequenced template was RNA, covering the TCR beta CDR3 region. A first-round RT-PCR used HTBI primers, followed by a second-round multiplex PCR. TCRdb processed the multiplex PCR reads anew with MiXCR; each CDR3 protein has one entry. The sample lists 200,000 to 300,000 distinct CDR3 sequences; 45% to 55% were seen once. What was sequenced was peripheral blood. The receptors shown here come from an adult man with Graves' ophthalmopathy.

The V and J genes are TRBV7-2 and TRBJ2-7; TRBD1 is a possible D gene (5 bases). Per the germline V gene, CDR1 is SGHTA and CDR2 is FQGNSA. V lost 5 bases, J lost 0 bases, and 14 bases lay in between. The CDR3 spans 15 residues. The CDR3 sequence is CASSPTRVNSYEQYF. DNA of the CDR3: TGTGCCAGCAGCCCTACCAGGGTAAACTCCTACGAGCAGTACTTC.

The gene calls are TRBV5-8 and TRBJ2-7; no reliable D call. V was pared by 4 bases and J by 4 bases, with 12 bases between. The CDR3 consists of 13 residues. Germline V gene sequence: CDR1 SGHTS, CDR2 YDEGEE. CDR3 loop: CASSEYTQYEQYF. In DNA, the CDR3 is TGTGCCAGCAGCGAATACACGCAGTACGAGCAGTACTTC.

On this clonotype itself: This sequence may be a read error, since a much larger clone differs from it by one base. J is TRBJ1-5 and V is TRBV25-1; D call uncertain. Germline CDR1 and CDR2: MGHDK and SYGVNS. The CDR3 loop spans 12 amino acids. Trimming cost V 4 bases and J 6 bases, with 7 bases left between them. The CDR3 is CASSGSTQPQHF. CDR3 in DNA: TGTGCCAGCAGTGGATCTACTCAGCCCCAGCATTTT.

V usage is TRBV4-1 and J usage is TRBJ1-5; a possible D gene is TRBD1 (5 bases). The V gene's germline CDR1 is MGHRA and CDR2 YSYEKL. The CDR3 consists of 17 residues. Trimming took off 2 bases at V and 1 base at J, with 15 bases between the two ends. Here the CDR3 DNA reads TGCGCCAGCAGCCAAAGGGTGGTCGGGGACAGCAATCAGCCCCAGCATTTT. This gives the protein CASSQRVVGDSNQPQHF.

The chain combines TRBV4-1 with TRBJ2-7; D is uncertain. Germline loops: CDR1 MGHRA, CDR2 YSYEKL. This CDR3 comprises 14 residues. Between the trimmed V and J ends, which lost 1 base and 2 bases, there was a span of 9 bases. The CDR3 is CASSQGIGTYEQYF. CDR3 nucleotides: TGCGCCAGCAGCCAAGGAATCGGAACCTACGAGCAGTACTTC.

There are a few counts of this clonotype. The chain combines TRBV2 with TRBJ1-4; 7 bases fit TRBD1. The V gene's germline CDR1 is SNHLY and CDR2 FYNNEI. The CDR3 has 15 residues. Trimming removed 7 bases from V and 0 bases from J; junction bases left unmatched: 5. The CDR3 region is CASTGDSPTNEKLFF. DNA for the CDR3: TGTGCCAGCACCGGGGACAGTCCAACTAATGAAAAACTGTTTTTT. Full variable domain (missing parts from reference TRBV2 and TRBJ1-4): EPEVTQTPSHQVTQMGQEVILRCVPISNHLYFYWYRQILGQKVEFLVSFYNNEISEKSEIFDDQFSVERPDGSNFTLKIRSTKLEDSAMYFCASTGDSPTNEKLFFGSGTQLSVL.

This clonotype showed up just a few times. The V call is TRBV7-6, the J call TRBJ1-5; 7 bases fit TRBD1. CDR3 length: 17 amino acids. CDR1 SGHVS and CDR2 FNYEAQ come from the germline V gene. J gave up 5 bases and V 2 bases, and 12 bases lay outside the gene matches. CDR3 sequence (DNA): TGTGCCAGCAGCTTAAGCGTAAGGACAGGAAGGTATCAGCCCCAGCATTTT. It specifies CASSLSVRTGRYQPQHF.

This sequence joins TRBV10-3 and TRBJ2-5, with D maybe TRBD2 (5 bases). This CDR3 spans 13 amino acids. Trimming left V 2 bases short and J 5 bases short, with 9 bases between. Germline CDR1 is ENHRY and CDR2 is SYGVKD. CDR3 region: CAISETSRETQYF. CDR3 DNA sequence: TGTGCCATCAGTGAGACTAGTAGGGAGACCCAGTACTTC.

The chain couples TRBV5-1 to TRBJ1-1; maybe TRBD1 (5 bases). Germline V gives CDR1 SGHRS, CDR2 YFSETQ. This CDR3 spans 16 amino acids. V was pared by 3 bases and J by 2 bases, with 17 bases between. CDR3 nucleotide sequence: TGCGCCAGCAGCTATGGGGGGGGGTCTTTCAACACTGAAGCTTTCTTT. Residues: CASSYGGGSFNTEAFF.

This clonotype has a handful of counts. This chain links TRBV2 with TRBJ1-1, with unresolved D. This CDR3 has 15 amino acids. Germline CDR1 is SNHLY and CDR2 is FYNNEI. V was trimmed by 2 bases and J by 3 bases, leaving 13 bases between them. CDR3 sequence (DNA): TGTGCCAGCAGTGAACGGAACCGCCTGGACACTGAAGCTTTCTTT. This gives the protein CASSERNRLDTEAFF. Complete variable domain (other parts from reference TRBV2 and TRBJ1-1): EPEVTQTPSHQVTQMGQEVILRCVPISNHLYFYWYRQILGQKVEFLVSFYNNEISEKSEIFDDQFSVERPDGSNFTLKIRSTKLEDSAMYFCASSERNRLDTEAFFGQGTRLTVV.

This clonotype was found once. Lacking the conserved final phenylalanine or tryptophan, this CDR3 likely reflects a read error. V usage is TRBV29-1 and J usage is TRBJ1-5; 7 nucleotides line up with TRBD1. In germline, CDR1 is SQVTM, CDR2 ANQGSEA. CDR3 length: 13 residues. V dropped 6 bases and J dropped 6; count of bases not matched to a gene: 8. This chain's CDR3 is CSVGQGGGQPQHL. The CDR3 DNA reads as TGCAGCGTAGGTCAGGGGGGCGGTCAGCCCCAGCATCTT.

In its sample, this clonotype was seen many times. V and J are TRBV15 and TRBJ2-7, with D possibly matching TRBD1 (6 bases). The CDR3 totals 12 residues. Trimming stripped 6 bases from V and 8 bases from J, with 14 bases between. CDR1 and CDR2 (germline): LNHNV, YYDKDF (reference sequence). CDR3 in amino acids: CATRRTGSKQYF. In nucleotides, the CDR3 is TGTGCCACCAGGCGAACAGGGAGCAAGCAGTACTTC. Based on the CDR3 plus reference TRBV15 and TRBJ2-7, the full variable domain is DAMVIQNPRYQVTQFGKPVTLSCSQTLNHNVMYWYQQKSSQAPKLLFHYYDKDFNNEADTPDNFQSRRPNTSFCFLDIRSPGLGDTAMYLCATRRTGSKQYFGPGTRLTVT.

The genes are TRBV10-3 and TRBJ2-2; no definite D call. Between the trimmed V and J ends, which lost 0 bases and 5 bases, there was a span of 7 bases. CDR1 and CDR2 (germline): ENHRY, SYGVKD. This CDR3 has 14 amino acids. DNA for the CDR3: TGTGCCATCAGTGAGTCGTGGGGAACCGGGGAGCTGTTTTTT. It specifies CAISESWGTGELFF.

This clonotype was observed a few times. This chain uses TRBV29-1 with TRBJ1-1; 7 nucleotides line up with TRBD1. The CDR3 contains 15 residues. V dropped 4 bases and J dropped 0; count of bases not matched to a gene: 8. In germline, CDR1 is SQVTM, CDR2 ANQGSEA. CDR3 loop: CSVARTGDLNTEAFF. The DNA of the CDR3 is TGCAGCGTTGCGAGGACAGGCGATTTGAACACTGAAGCTTTCTTT. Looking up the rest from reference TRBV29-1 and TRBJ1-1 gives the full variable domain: SAVISQKPSRDICQRGTSLTIQCQVDSQVTMMFWYRQQPGQSLTLIATANQGSEATYESGFVIDKFPISRPNLTFSTLTVSNMSPEDSSIYLCSVARTGDLNTEAFFGQGTRLTVV.

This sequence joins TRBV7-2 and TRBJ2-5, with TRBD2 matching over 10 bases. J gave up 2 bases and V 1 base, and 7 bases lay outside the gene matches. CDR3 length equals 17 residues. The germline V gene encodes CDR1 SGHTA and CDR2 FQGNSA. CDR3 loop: CASSLEASGSPQETQYF. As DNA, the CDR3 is TGTGCCAGCAGCTTAGAGGCTAGCGGGAGTCCGCAAGAGACCCAGTACTTC.

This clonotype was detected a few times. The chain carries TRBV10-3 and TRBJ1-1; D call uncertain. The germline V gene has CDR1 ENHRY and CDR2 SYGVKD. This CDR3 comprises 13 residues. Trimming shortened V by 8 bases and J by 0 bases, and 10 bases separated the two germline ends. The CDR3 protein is CAIRNILNTEAFF. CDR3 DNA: TGTGCCATCCGGAATATCTTGAACACTGAAGCTTTCTTT.

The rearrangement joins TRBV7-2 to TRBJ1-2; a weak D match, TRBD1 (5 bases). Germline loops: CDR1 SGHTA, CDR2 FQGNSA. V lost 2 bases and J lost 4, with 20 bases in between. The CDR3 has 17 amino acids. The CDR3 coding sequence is TGTGCCAGCAGCTTATGGAATGCCTCCGGGGCCACCTATGGCTACACCTTC. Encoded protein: CASSLWNASGATYGYTF.

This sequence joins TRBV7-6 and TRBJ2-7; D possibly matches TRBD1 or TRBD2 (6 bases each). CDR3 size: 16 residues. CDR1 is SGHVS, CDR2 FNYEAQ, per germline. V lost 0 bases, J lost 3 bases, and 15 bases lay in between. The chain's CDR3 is CASSLAGGGEGYEQYF. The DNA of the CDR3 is TGTGCCAGCAGCTTAGCTGGAGGGGGAGAAGGCTACGAGCAGTACTTC.

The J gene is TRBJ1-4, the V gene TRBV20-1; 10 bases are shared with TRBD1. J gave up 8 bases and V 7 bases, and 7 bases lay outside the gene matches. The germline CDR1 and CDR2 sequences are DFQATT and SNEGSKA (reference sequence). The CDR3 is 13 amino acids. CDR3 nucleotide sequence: TGCAGTGTTCGACAGGGGGCGGTAGAAAAACTGTTTTTT. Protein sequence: CSVRQGAVEKLFF.

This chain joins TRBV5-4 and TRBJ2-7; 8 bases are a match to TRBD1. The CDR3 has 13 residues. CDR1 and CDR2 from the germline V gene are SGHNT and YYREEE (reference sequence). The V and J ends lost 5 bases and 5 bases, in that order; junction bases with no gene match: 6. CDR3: CASSYDRGDEQYF. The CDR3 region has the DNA TGTGCCAGCAGTTACGACAGGGGCGACGAGCAGTACTTC.

This CDR3 is CASSVGLAGGRGTGELFF. CDR3 bases: TGTGCCAGCAGCGTAGGGCTAGCGGGAGGACGTGGGACCGGGGAGCTGTTTTTT. This sequence joins TRBV9 and TRBJ2-2; 11 nucleotides match TRBD2. The CDR3 extends over 18 amino acids. Germline CDR1 is SGDLS and CDR2 is YYNGEE. V was pared by 0 bases and J by 5 bases, with 9 bases of the junction left unmatched.